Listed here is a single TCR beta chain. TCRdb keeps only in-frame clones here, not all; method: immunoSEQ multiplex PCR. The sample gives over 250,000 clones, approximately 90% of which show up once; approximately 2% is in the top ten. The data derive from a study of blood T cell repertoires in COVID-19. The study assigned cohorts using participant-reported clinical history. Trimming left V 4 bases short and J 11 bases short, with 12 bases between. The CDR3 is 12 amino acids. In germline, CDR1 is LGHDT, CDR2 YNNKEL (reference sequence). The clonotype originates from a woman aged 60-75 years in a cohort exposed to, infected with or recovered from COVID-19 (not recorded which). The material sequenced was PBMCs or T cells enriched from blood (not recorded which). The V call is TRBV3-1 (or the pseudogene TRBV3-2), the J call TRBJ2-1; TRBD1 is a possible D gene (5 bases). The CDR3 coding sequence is TGTGCCAGCAGCCCCTCCGAGGACAAGCAGTTCTTC. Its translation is CASSPSEDKQFF.